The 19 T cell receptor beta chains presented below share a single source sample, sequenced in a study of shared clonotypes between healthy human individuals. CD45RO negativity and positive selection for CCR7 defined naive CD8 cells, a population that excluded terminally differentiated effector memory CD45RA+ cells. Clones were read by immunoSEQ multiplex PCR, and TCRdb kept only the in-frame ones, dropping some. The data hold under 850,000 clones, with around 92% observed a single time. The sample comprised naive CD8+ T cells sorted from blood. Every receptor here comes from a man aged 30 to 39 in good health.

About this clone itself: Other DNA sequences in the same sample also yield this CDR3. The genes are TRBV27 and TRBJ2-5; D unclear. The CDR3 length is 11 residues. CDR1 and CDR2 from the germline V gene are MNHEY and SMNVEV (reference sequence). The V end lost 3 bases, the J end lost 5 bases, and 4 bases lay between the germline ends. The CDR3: CASSFRETQYF. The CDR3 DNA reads TGTGCCAGCAGTTTTAGGGAGACCCAGTACTTC.

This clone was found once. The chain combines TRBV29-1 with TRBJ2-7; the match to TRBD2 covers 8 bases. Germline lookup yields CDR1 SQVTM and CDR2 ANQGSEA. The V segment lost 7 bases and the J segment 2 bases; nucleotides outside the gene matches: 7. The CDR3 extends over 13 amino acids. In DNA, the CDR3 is TGCAGCGCTTTCTTGCGGGGGGCCTACGAGCAGTACTTC. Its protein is CSAFLRGAYEQYF.

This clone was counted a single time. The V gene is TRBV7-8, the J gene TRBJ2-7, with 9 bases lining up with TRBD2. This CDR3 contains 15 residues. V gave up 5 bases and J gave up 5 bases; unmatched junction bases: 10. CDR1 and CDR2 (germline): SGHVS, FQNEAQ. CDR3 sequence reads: CASSPVGGRAHEQYF. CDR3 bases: TGTGCCAGCAGCCCCGTGGGCGGGAGGGCCCACGAGCAGTACTTC.

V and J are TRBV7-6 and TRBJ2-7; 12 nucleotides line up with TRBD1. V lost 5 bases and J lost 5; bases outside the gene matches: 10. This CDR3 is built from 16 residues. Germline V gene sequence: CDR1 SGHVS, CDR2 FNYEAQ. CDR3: CASSLTLGTGGDEQYF. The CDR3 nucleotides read TGTGCCAGCAGCCTAACTTTAGGGACAGGGGGCGACGAGCAGTACTTC.

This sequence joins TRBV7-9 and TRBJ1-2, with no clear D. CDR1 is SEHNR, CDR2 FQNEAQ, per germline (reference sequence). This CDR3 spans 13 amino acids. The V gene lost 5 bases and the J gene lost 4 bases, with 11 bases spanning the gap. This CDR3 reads CASSQELGYGYTF. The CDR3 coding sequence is TGTGCCAGCAGCCAAGAACTCGGCTATGGCTACACCTTC.

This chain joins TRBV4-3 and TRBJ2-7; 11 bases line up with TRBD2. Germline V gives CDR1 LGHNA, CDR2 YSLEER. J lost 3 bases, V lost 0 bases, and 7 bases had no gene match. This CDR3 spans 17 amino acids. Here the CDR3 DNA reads TGCGCCAGCAGCCAAGATTTGACTAGCGGGGCTCGCTACGAGCAGTACTTC. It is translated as CASSQDLTSGARYEQYF.

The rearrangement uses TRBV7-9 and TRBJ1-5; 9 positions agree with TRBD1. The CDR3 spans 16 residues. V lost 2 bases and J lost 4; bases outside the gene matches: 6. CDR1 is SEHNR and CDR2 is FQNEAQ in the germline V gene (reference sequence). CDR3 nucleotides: TGTGCCAGCAGCTTATTTGGGACAGGGTCGAATCAGCCCCAGCATTTT. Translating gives CASSLFGTGSNQPQHF.

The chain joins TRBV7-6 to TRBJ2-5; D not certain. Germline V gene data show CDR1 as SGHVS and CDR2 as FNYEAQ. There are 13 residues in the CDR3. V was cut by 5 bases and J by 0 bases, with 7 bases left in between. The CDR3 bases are TGTGCCAGCAGCCCCCCCGACCAAGAGACCCAGTACTTC. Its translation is CASSPPDQETQYF.

The CDR3 nucleotides read TGCGCCAGCAGCCCTGACAGAACAAATCAGCCCCAGCATTTT. It translates to CASSPDRTNQPQHF. The chain joins TRBV10-1 to TRBJ1-5; a weak D match, TRBD1 (5 bases). V lost 6 bases and J 4 bases, leaving 13 bases between the germline ends. Looked up from germline, CDR1 is WNHNN and CDR2 is SYGVQD (reference sequence). CDR3 length: 14 residues.

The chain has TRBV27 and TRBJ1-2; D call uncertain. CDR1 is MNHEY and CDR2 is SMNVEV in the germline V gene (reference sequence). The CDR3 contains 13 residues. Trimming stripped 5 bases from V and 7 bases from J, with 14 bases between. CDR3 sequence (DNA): TGTGCCAGCAGTGGGTCGGGATTTAGTGGCTACACCTTC. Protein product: CASSGSGFSGYTF.

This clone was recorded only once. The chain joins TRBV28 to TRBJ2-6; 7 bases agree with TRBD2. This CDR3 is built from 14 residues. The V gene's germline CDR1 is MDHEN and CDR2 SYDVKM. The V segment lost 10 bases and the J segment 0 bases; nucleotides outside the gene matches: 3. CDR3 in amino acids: CATERGSGANVLTF. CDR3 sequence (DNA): TGTGCCACCGAGCGGGGCTCTGGGGCCAACGTCCTGACTTTC.

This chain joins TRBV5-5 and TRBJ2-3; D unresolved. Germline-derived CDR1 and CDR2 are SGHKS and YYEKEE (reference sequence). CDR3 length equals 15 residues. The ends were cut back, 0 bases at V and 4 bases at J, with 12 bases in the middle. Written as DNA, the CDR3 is TGTGCCAGCAGCTTGGGAGAGGCAAGACCAGATACGCAGTATTTT. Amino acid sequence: CASSLGEARPDTQYF. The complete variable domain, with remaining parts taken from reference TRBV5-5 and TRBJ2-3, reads DAGVTQSPTHLIKTRGQQVTLRCSPISGHKSVSWYQQVLGQGPQFIFQYYEKEERGRGNFPDRFSARQFPNYSSELNVNALLLGDSALYLCASSLGEARPDTQYFGPGTRLTVL.

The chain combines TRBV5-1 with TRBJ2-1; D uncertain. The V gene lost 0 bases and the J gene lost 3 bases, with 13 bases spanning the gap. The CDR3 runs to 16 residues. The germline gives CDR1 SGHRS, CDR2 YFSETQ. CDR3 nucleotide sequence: TGCGCCAGCAGCTTGGCGGCAAGGTCTAGCTACAATGAGCAGTTCTTC. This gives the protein CASSLAARSSYNEQFF.

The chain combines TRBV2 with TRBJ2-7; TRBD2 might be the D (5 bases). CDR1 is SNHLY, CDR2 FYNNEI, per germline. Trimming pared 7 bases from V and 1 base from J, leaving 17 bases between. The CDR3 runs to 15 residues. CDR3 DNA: TGTGCCAGCATTCCCCGCGGGTCCCCTTCCTACGAGCAGTACTTC. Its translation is CASIPRGSPSYEQYF.

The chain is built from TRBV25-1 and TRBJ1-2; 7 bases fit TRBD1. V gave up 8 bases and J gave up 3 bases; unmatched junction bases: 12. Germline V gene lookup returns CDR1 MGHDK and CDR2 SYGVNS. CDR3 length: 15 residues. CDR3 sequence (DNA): TGTGCCAGCGGTACGGTGAAGGGGGCGGACTATGGCTACACCTTC. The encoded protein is CASGTVKGADYGYTF.

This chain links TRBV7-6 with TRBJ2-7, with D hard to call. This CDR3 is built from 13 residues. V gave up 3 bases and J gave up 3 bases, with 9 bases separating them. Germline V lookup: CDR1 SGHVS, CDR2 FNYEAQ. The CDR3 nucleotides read TGTGCCAGCAGCTTCGGCAGTAACTACGAGCAGTACTTC. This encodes CASSFGSNYEQYF.

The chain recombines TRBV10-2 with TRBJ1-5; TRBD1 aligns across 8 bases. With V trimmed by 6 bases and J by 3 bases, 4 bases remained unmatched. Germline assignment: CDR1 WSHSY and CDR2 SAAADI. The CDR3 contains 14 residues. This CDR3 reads CASRDRDYNQPQHF. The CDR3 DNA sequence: TGCGCCAGCAGGGACAGGGACTACAATCAGCCCCAGCATTTT.

CDR3 sequence: CASSLEGLAGEETQYF. The CDR3 nucleotides are TGTGCCAGCAGCTTAGAGGGACTAGCGGGAGAAGAGACCCAGTACTTC. The chain joins TRBV11-2 to TRBJ2-5, with TRBD2 matching 14 bases. CDR1 and CDR2 from the germline V gene are SGHAT and FQNNGV. This CDR3 contains 16 residues. Germline trimming cut 0 bases from V and 3 bases from J; bases unmatched to any gene: 0.

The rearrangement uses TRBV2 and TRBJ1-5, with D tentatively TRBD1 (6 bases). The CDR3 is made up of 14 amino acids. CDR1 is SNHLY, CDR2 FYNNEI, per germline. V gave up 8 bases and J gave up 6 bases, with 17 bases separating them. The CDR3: CASDDQQGGQPQHF. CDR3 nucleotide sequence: TGTGCCAGCGACGACCAACAGGGCGGTCAGCCCCAGCATTTT.